The 27 T cell receptor beta chains listed next were all sequenced from one sample in a study of blood T cell repertoires in COVID-19. Generated by immunoSEQ multiplex PCR, the TCRdb table keeps only in-frame clones and is missing some. The table includes hundreds of thousands of clones, approximately 89% detected once. Sequenced input: peripheral blood. The receptors shown here come from a woman younger than 45 with COVID-19, enrolled during active disease.

The chain carries TRBV6-5 and TRBJ1-1; perhaps TRBD1 as D (6 bases). CDR1 and CDR2 (germline): MNHEY, SVGAGI. CDR3 size: 14 residues. The V and J ends lost 0 bases and 11 bases respectively, with 16 bases between them. In DNA, the CDR3 is TGTGCCAGCAGTTACTCGGGCCCGAACAGGGAGGCTTTCTTT. This translates into CASSYSGPNREAFF.

This chain joins TRBV10-3 and TRBJ1-2; the D is unclear. This CDR3 contains 14 residues. Trimming took off 2 bases at V and 8 bases at J, with 15 bases between the two ends. Germline V gives CDR1 ENHRY, CDR2 SYGVKD. The CDR3, as DNA: TGTGCCATCAGTGAGGATGGAGGGAGGAACGGCTACACCTTC. It yields the protein CAISEDGGRNGYTF.

This chain joins TRBV9 and TRBJ2-3; D is unresolved. Germline V CDR1 and CDR2: SGDLS, YYNGEE. The CDR3 runs to 13 residues. The germline V and J ends were trimmed by 3 bases and 3 bases, with 8 bases remaining between them. The CDR3 sequence: CASSAPGTDTQYF. The DNA for the CDR3 is TGTGCCAGCAGCGCCCCCGGGACAGATACGCAGTATTTT.

The chain recombines TRBV11-2 with TRBJ2-7; D call uncertain. V was pared by 3 bases and J by 4 bases, with 7 bases between. Looked up from germline, CDR1 is SGHAT and CDR2 is FQNNGV. The CDR3 length is 12 residues. The chain's CDR3 is CASSFHRYEQYF. The CDR3 DNA sequence: TGTGCCAGCAGCTTCCACAGATACGAGCAGTACTTC.

V is TRBV24-1 and J is TRBJ2-5; 7 bases align to TRBD1. There are 14 residues in the CDR3. V dropped 3 bases and J dropped 2; count of bases not matched to a gene: 2. Germline values: CDR1 KGHDR, CDR2 SFDVKD. CDR3 sequence reads: CATSDHRGQETQYF. CDR3 DNA: TGTGCCACCAGTGATCACAGGGGACAAGAGACCCAGTACTTC.

V is TRBV7-2 and J is TRBJ2-7, with TRBD2 identical over 9 bases. CDR3 length: 15 residues. The V and J ends lost 0 bases and 2 bases, in that order; junction bases with no gene match: 2. Germline V gene sequence: CDR1 SGHTA, CDR2 FQGNSA. The CDR3 bases are TGTGCCAGCAGCTTAGCTAGCGGGGGTACCTACGAGCAGTACTTC. Translation gives CASSLASGGTYEQYF.

V usage is TRBV21-1 and J usage is TRBJ2-4; no DNA check was done on the table's D call, TRBD1. TRBV21-1 is marked as a pseudogene. The CDR3 contains 16 residues. The CDR3 reads CASSSGTALAKNIQYF. The CDR3, as DNA: TGTGCCAGCAGCAGTGGGACAGCCCTAGCCAAAAACATTCAGTACTTC.

The rearrangement joins TRBV6-5 to TRBJ2-1; D possibly corresponds to TRBD1 (6 bases). CDR3 length: 15 amino acids. Trimming shortened V by 0 bases and J by 5 bases, and 11 bases separated the two germline ends. Germline values: CDR1 MNHEY, CDR2 SVGAGI. Written as DNA, the CDR3 is TGTGCCAGCAGTTACTCGATCCCAGGGGACAATGAGCAGTTCTTC. This codes for CASSYSIPGDNEQFF.

The CDR3 spells CASSLATGGLGGYTF. In nucleotides, the CDR3 is TGTGCCAGCAGCTTAGCGACAGGGGGGCTCGGAGGCTACACCTTC. This chain links TRBV7-6 with TRBJ1-2, with 9 nucleotides matching TRBD1. The CDR3 runs to 15 residues. Trimming at V came to 0 bases and at J to 8 bases, leaving 7 bases not matched to a gene. The germline gives CDR1 SGHVS, CDR2 FNYEAQ.

This clone appeared once. This rearrangement joins TRBV19 to TRBJ2-1; maybe TRBD1 (8 bases). This CDR3 spans 14 amino acids. The V end was cut by 7 bases, the J end by 1 base, with 11 bases between. Germline lookup yields CDR1 LNHDA and CDR2 SQIVND (reference sequence). As DNA, the CDR3 is TGTGCCAGTAACAGGGGGGGGTCCTACAATGAGCAGTTCTTC. It encodes CASNRGGSYNEQFF.

This sequence joins TRBV5-1 and TRBJ2-7; 8 bases match TRBD1. Trimming cost V 4 bases and J 2 bases; bases outside gene matches: 2. The CDR3 has 13 amino acids. Germline CDR1 and CDR2: SGHRS and YFSETQ. The CDR3 reads CASSGTGPYEQYF. CDR3 bases: TGCGCCAGCAGCGGGACAGGACCCTACGAGCAGTACTTC. Full variable domain (outside the CDR3, taken from reference TRBV5-1 and TRBJ2-7): KAGVTQTPRYLIKTRGQQVTLSCSPISGHRSVSWYQQTPGQGLQFLFEYFSETQRNKGNFPGRFSGRQFSNSRSEMNVSTLELGDSALYLCASSGTGPYEQYFGPGTRLTVT.

The chain carries TRBV28 and TRBJ2-7; no reliable D call. The CDR3 sequence is 13 residues long. Germline V lookup: CDR1 MDHEN, CDR2 SYDVKM. V was trimmed by 6 bases and J by 2 bases, leaving 11 bases between them. CDR3 sequence reads: CASSPPSTYEQYF. The CDR3 DNA reads TGTGCCAGCAGCCCGCCCAGTACCTACGAGCAGTACTTC.

V and J are TRBV3-1 (or the pseudogene TRBV3-2) and TRBJ2-5; the D gene is possibly TRBD2 (6 bases). Germline V CDR1 and CDR2: LGHDT, YNNKEL (reference sequence). The CDR3 extends over 14 amino acids. Trimming removed 10 bases from V and 2 bases from J, with 17 bases in between. CDR3 in DNA: TGTGCCACCCTTAAAAGCGGGTATCAAGAGACCCAGTACTTC. This sequence encodes CATLKSGYQETQYF.

The rearrangement links TRBV19 to TRBJ2-1; 9 bases agree with TRBD2. In germline, CDR1 is LNHDA, CDR2 SQIVND (reference sequence). This CDR3 region has 16 residues. V dropped 7 bases and J dropped 0; count of bases not matched to a gene: 7. For the CDR3, the DNA is TGTGCCAGTACCCCGCTAGCGGGATCCTCCTACAATGAGCAGTTCTTC. Amino acids: CASTPLAGSSYNEQFF.

This clone has a handful of counts. The rearrangement links TRBV19 to TRBJ2-2, with 8 nucleotides matching TRBD2. Per the germline V gene, CDR1 is LNHDA and CDR2 is SQIVND (reference sequence). With 4 bases clipped from V and 5 bases from J, the junction kept 12 bases outside the gene matches. The CDR3 spans 17 residues. The CDR3 sequence: CASSSPPGLVETGELFF. The CDR3 DNA sequence: TGTGCCAGTAGTAGTCCCCCGGGACTAGTAGAAACCGGGGAGCTGTTTTTT.

The genes are TRBV7-2 and TRBJ2-5, with D uncertain. CDR3 size: 15 residues. CDR1 SGHTA and CDR2 FQGNSA come from the germline V gene. The V and J ends lost 5 bases and 0 bases respectively, with 13 bases between them. The CDR3 here is CASSQSVANQETQYF. The CDR3 region has the DNA TGTGCCAGCAGCCAGAGCGTGGCGAACCAAGAGACCCAGTACTTC.

V usage is TRBV11-2 and J usage is TRBJ2-5; tentatively, D is TRBD2 (6 bases). With 5 bases removed from V and 4 bases from J, the gap between germline ends came to 14 bases. Germline loops: CDR1 SGHAT, CDR2 FQNNGV. This CDR3 has 14 residues. The CDR3 bases are TGTGCCAGCAGCCCGGCTCGGGGGATAGAGACCCAGTACTTC. It translates to CASSPARGIETQYF.

This chain joins TRBV24-1 and TRBJ2-1; D is uncertain. The ends were cut back, 0 bases at V and 0 bases at J, with 8 bases in the middle. The germline V gene has CDR1 KGHDR and CDR2 SFDVKD. The CDR3 contains 16 residues. The CDR3 nucleotides are TGTGCCACCAGTGATTTGAGTCCGAGCTCCTACAATGAGCAGTTCTTC. This gives the protein CATSDLSPSSYNEQFF.

The V and J genes are TRBV2 and TRBJ1-4, with 7 bases fitting TRBD1. The germline gives CDR1 SNHLY, CDR2 FYNNEI. The CDR3 totals 14 residues. Trimming cost V 5 bases and J 4 bases; bases outside gene matches: 4. The CDR3: CASSSGTDNEKLFF. The CDR3 region has the DNA TGTGCCAGCAGTTCCGGGACAGATAATGAAAAACTGTTTTTT. Based on the CDR3 plus reference TRBV2 and TRBJ1-4, the full variable domain is EPEVTQTPSHQVTQMGQEVILRCVPISNHLYFYWYRQILGQKVEFLVSFYNNEISEKSEIFDDQFSVERPDGSNFTLKIRSTKLEDSAMYFCASSSGTDNEKLFFGSGTQLSVL.

The rearrangement links TRBV12-5 to TRBJ1-4; possibly TRBD1 for D (5 bases). CDR1 is LGHNT and CDR2 is FRNRAP in the germline V gene. V shed 4 bases and J shed 8 bases, with 23 bases lying between them. The CDR3 totals 17 residues. CDR3 amino acids: CASGSPRRQPLSEKLFF. The CDR3 coding sequence is TGTGCTAGTGGTTCCCCCCGCCGACAGCCGTTAAGCGAAAAACTGTTTTTT.

This sequence joins TRBV5-1 and TRBJ1-4, with 8 positions matching TRBD1. This CDR3 has 14 residues. V was clipped by 5 bases and J by 5 bases; unmatched bases: 5. The germline V gene encodes CDR1 SGHRS and CDR2 YFSETQ. The CDR3 DNA reads as TGCGCCAGCAGTCGAAGGGACAGGAATGAAAAACTGTTTTTT. Translated, it gives CASSRRDRNEKLFF.

This sequence joins TRBV4-3 and TRBJ2-5, with 15 nucleotides matching TRBD2. Unmatched junction bases numbered 6, after V lost 4 bases and J lost 3 bases. CDR1 and CDR2 from the germline V gene are LGHNA and YSLEER. The CDR3 covers 17 residues. CDR3 DNA sequence: TGCGCCAGCAGCCGAGGACTAGCGGGGGGGCGGGAAGAGACCCAGTACTTC. It is translated as CASSRGLAGGREETQYF.

This chain connects TRBV9 to TRBJ2-5; 10 nucleotides align to TRBD1. Unmatched junction bases numbered 14, after V lost 4 bases and J lost 5 bases. This CDR3 comprises 17 residues. Germline V gene sequence: CDR1 SGDLS, CDR2 YYNGEE. The CDR3: CASSKKGGQGITETQYF. CDR3 coding DNA: TGTGCCAGCAGCAAAAAAGGGGGACAGGGGATTACGGAGACCCAGTACTTC.

The V call is TRBV7-9, the J call TRBJ2-1; 10 nucleotides agree with TRBD2. Germline CDR1 is SEHNR and CDR2 is FQNEAQ (reference sequence). V dropped 2 bases and J dropped 10; count of bases not matched to a gene: 5. The CDR3 is 14 amino acids. In DNA form, the CDR3 reads TGTGCCAGCAGCTTACTAGCGGGAGAGGGCGAGCAGTTCTTC. This encodes CASSLLAGEGEQFF.

The V call is TRBV7-2, the J call TRBJ1-3; a weak D match, TRBD1 (5 bases). Per germline, CDR1 SGHTA and CDR2 FQGNSA. Trimming took off 5 bases at V and 2 bases at J, with 16 bases between the two ends. The CDR3 extends over 16 amino acids. This CDR3 is CASSPGGSYPGNTIYF. The CDR3 DNA reads as TGTGCCAGCAGCCCCGGGGGGTCTTATCCTGGAAACACCATATATTTT.

This clone was recorded only once. The chain employs TRBV2 and TRBJ2-1; D is unclear. Trimming took 0 bases from V and 10 from J, leaving 10 bases between them. CDR1 and CDR2 from the germline V gene are SNHLY and FYNNEI. CDR3 size: 13 residues. The CDR3 loop reads CASSEARIPEQFF. The CDR3 nucleotides are TGTGCCAGCAGTGAAGCGCGGATCCCCGAGCAGTTCTTC.

This clone was recorded only once. The chain carries TRBV12-3 or TRBV12-4 and TRBJ1-2, with D possibly matching TRBD1 (5 bases). The CDR3 spans 12 residues. The germline V and J ends were trimmed by 6 bases and 3 bases, with 8 bases remaining between them. The CDR3 bases are TGTGCCAGCAGGCCAGGGTACTATGGCTACACCTTC. Translation gives CASRPGYYGYTF.